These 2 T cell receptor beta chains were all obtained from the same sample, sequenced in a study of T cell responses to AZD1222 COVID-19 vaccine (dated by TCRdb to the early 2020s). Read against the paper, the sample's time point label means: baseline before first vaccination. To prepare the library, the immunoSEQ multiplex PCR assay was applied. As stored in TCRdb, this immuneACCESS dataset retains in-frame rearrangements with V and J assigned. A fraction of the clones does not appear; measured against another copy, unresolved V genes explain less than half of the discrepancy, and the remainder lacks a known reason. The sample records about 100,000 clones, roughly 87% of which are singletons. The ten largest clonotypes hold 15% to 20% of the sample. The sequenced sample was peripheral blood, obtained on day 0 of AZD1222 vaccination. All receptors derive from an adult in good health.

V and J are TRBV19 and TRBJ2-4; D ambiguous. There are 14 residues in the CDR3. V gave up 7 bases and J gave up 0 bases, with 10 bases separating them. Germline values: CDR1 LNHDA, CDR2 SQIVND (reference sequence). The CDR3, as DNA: TGTGCCAGTACGGTGACCCTAGCCAAAAACATTCAGTACTTC. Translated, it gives CASTVTLAKNIQYF.

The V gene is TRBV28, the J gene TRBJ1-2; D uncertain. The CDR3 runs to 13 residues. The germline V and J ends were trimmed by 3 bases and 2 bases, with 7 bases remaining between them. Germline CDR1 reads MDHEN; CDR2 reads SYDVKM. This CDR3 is CASSFRFNYGYTF. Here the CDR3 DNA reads TGTGCCAGCAGTTTCCGCTTCAACTATGGCTACACCTTC.